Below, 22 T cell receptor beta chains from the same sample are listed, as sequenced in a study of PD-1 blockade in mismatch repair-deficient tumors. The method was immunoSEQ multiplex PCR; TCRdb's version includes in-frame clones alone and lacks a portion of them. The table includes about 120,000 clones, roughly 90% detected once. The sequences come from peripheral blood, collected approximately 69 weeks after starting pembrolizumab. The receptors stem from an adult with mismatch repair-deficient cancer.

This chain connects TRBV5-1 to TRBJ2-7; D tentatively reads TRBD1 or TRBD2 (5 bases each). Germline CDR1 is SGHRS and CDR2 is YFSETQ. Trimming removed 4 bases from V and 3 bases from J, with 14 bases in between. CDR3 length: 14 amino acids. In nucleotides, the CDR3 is TGCGCCAGCAGCGCAGGGACGGACGGCTACGAGCAGTACTTC. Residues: CASSAGTDGYEQYF.

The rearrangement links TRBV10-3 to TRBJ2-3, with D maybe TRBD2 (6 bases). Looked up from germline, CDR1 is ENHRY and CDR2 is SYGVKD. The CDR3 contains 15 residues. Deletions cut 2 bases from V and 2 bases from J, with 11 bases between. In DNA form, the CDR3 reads TGTGCCATCAGTGAGATTGGAGGGGTCACAGATACGCAGTATTTT. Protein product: CAISEIGGVTDTQYF.

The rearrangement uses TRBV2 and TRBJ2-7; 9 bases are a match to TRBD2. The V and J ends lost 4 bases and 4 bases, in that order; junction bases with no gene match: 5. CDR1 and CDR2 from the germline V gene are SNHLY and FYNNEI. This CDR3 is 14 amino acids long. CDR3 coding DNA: TGTGCCAGCAGTGTATCGGGACTAGCATACGAGCAGTACTTC. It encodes CASSVSGLAYEQYF. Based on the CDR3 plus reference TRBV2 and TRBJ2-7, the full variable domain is EPEVTQTPSHQVTQMGQEVILRCVPISNHLYFYWYRQILGQKVEFLVSFYNNEISEKSEIFDDQFSVERPDGSNFTLKIRSTKLEDSAMYFCASSVSGLAYEQYFGPGTRLTVT.

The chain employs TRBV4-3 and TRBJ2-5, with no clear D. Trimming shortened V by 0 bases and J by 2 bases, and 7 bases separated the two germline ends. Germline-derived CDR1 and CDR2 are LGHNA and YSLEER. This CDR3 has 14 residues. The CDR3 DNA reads TGCGCCAGCAGCCAAGATTCCAGTCAAGAGACCCAGTACTTC. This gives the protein CASSQDSSQETQYF.

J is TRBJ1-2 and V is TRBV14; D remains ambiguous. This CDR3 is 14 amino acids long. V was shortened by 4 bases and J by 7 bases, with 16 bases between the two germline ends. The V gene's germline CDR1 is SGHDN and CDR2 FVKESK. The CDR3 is CASSPPWAGGGYTF. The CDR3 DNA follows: TGTGCCAGCAGCCCTCCCTGGGCCGGAGGTGGCTACACCTTC.

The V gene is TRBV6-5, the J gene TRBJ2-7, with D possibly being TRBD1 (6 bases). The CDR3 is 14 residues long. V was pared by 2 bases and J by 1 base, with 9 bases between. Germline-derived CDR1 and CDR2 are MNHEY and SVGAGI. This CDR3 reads CASSYGGESYEQYF. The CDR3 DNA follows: TGTGCCAGCAGTTACGGGGGCGAATCCTACGAGCAGTACTTC.

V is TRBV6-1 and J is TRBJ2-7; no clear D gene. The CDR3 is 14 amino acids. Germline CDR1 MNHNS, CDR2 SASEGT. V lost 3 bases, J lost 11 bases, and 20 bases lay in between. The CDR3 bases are TGTGCCAGCAGTGAGTGGCTCCAGAGGTTACCCGAGTACTTC. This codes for CASSEWLQRLPEYF.

Here the CDR3 reads CASSVSTGGLAGDTQYF. The CDR3 DNA reads TGTGCCAGCAGCGTATCCACAGGTGGGCTAGCGGGAGATACGCAGTATTTT. This chain uses TRBV9 with TRBJ2-3; TRBD2 matches 8 bases. Trimming removed 1 base from V and 5 bases from J; junction bases left unmatched: 12. CDR3 length: 17 residues. Per the germline V gene, CDR1 is SGDLS and CDR2 is YYNGEE.

CDR3 sequence (DNA): TGTGCCAGCAGCTCCCCCGGGACTAGCGGGAGAGTCTACAATGAGCAGTTCTTC. Its protein is CASSSPGTSGRVYNEQFF. V usage is TRBV11-2 and J usage is TRBJ2-1, with 14 bases that match TRBD2. This CDR3 has 18 amino acids. The ends lost 4 bases at V and 3 bases at J; junction bases unmatched: 8. Germline V gene lookup returns CDR1 SGHAT and CDR2 FQNNGV.

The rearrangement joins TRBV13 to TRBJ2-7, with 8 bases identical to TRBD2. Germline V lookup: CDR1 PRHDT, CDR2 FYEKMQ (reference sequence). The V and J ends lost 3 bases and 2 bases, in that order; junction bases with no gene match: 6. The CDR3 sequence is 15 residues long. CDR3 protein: CASSFASGGTYEQYF. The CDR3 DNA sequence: TGTGCCAGCAGCTTTGCCAGCGGGGGAACCTACGAGCAGTACTTC.

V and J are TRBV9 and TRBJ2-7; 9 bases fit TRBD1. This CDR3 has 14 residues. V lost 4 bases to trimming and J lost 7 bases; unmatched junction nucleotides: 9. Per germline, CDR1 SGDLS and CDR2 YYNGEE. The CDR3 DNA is TGTGCCAGCAGCTCGGGACAGGGTATGGATGAGCAGTACTTC. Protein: CASSSGQGMDEQYF.

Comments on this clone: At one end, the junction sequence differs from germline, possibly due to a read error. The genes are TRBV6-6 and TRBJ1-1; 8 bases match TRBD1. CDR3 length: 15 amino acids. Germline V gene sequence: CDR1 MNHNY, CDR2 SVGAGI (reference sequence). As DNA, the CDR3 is TGTGCCAGCAGTTACGGTTACAGGGGGAACGCTGAAGCTTTCTTT. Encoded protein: CASSYGYRGNAEAFF.

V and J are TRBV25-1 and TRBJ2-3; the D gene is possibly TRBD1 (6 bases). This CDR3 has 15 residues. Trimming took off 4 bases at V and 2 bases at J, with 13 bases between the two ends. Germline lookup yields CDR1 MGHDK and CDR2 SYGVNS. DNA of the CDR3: TGTGCCAGCAGTGGACCGGGACAAGACACAGATACGCAGTATTTT. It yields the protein CASSGPGQDTDTQYF.

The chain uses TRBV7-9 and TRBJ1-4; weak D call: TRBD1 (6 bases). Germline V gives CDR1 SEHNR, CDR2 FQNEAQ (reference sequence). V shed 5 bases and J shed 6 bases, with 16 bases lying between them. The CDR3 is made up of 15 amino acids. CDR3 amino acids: CASSPPGTTYEKLFF. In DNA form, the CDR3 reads TGTGCCAGCAGCCCACCCGGGACAACATATGAAAAACTGTTTTTT.

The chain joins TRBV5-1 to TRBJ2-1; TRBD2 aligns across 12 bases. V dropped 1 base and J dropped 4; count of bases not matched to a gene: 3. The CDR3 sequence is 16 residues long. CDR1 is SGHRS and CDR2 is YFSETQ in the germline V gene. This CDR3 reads CASSLRLAGEYNEQFF. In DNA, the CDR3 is TGCGCCAGCAGCTTGAGACTAGCGGGGGAATACAATGAGCAGTTCTTC.

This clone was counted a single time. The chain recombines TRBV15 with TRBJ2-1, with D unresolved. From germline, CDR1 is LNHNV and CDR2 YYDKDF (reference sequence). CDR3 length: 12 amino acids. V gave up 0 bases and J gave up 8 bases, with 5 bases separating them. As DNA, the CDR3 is TGTGCCACCAGCAGAGATGGGGATGAGCAGTTCTTC. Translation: CATSRDGDEQFF.

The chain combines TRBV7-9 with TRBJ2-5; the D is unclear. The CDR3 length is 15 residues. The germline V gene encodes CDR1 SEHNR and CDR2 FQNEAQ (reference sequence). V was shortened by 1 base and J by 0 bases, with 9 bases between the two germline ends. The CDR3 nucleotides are TGTGCCAGCAGCTTAGGTTCCGGGTACCAAGAGACCCAGTACTTC. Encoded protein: CASSLGSGYQETQYF.

The CDR3 DNA reads TGTGCCAGCAGGGAGGAGTGGAACTATGGCTACACCTTC. It codes for CASREEWNYGYTF. The chain employs TRBV28 and TRBJ1-2, with D unclear. Trimming took off 6 bases at V and 2 bases at J, with 10 bases between the two ends. CDR1 is MDHEN, CDR2 SYDVKM, per germline. The CDR3 consists of 13 residues.

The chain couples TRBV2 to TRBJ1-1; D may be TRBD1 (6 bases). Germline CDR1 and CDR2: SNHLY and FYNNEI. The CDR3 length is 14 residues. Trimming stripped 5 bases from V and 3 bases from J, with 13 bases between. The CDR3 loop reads CASSYREKDTEAFF. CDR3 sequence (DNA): TGTGCCAGCAGTTACAGGGAGAAGGACACTGAAGCTTTCTTT.

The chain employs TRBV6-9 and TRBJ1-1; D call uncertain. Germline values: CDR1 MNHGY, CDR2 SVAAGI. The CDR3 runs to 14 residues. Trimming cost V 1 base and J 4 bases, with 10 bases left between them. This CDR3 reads CASSYFVRSTEAFF. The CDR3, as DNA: TGTGCCAGCAGTTATTTTGTCCGGAGCACTGAAGCTTTCTTT.

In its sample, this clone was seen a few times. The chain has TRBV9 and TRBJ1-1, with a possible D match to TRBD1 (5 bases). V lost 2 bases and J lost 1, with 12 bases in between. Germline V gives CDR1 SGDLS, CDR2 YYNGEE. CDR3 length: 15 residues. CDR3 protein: CASSVEAGANTEAFF. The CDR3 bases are TGTGCCAGCAGCGTCGAGGCCGGGGCGAACACTGAAGCTTTCTTT.

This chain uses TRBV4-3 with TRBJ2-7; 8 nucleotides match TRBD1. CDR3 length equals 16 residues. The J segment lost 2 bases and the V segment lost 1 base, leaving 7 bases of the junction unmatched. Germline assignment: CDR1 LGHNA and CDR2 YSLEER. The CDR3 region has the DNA TGCGCCAGCAGCCAAGCCCGGACAGGGCGAACCTACGAGCAGTACTTC. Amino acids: CASSQARTGRTYEQYF.